This TCR beta chain was captured by sequencing in a study of blood T cell repertoires in COVID-19 (dated by TCRdb to 2019 to 2021). The study in broad terms: Samples covering the acute and convalescent phases of COVID-19 were provided by collaborators in the United States, Italy and Spain. The material from the prospective study consisted of cDNA or gDNA derived from T cells, B-cell-depleted T cells, or PBMCs. Where HLA class I and class II types were available, the types were taken from metadata supplied by the sample provider, not from assay-based typing. The dataset comprised deeply sampled blood TCRbeta repertoires from subjects exposed to, actively infected with, or recovered from COVID-19. The repertoires were released in a freely available public database intended as a resource for research on the immune response to SARS-CoV-2. Samples came from the ongoing ImmuneRACE study (first 160 participants) plus 1,254 subjects from 6 global collaborators. Sample metadata almost always included a de-identified subject ID, COVID-19 status, age in years and sex. Results and caveats for the whole study, not just this receptor: Clinical and demographic metadata were provided uncurated, with the amount varying by source and participant.

TCRbeta CDR3 regions were amplified from genomic DNA by means of the immunoSEQ Assay, a bias-controlled multiplex PCR. The published analysis was carried out like this. The number of nucleated cells in each sample was estimated by amplification of reference gene primers within the assay. Sequence reads were collapsed and filtered to measure the absolute abundance of every unique TCRbeta CDR3 rearrangement. For each sample, productive Simpson clonality was calculated by taking the square root of Simpson's diversity index across productive rearrangements. Sourced from immuneACCESS, this table was stored by TCRdb with only in-frame sequences that have V and J called. A share of the clones is absent; for the studies checked, an unresolved V gene accounts for under half, and the remainder has no known explanation. The D gene and trimming were derived from the DNA, and the V and J assignments and clone size from that table. This sample lists about 350,000 clones; 88% were detected once. Over 1% of the sample rests with the top ten.

Based on the germline V gene, the CDR1 and CDR2 sequences are SGHRS and YFSETQ. At the junction V is shortened by 0 bases and J by 7 bases; bases outside the gene matches: 6. The cysteine opens and the phenylalanine closes a CDR3 of 16 amino acids. Only the CDR3 DNA stays, 48 bases, in frame from base 1. In the prospective study, participants were 18 to 89 years old, resided in 20 to 30 geographic areas of the United States, and were enrolled through a virtual design. In the prospective study, cohorts were assigned on the basis of participant-reported clinical history obtained from a screening survey and a study questionnaire. A participant counted as exposed if, within 2 weeks of entering the study, that participant had been in contact with someone who had a PCR-confirmed or clinician-diagnosed COVID-19 case. In the prospective study, mobile phlebotomists collected whole blood, serum and a nasopharyngeal or oropharyngeal swab from each participant. Additional blood draws and questionnaires over an approximately two-month period could optionally be provided by prospective study participants. Before DNA extraction, prospective study blood samples were shipped either frozen or at room temperature.

Concerning this clone: Its antigen is still unknown. The input lacks base qualities; no much larger clone sits a single base away.

Sequences were obtained from PBMCs or T cells enriched from blood (not recorded which). Rearrangement joined TRBV5-1 to TRBJ1-5, with 11 junctional bases fitting TRBD1. The receptor's source is a woman under 40 who had been exposed to COVID-19. CDR3 sequence: CASSLEGQGGNQPQHF. The sequenced DNA: TGCGCCAGCAGCTTGGAGGGACAGGGGGGGAACCAGCCCCAGCATTTT.